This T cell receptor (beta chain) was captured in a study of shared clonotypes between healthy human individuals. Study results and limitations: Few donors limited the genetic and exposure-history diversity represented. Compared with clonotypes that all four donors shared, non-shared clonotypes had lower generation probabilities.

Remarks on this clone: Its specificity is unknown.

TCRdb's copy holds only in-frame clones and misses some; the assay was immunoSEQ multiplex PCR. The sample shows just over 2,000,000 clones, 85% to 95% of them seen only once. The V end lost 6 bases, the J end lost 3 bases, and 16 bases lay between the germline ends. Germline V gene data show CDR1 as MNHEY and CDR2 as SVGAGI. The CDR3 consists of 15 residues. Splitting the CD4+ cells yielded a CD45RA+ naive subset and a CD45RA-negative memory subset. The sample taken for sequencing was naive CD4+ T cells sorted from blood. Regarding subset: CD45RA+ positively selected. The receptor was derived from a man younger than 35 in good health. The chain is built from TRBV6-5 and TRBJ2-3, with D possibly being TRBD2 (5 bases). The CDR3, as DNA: TGTGCCAGCAGCACCGACCGGAGGATTACAGATACGCAGTATTTT. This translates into CASSTDRRITDTQYF.